The TCR beta chain described here comes from a study of T cell responses to AZD1222 COVID-19 vaccine. CDR1 and CDR2 from the germline V gene are MDHEN and SYDVKM. V lost 6 bases and J lost 1, with 16 bases in between. There are 16 residues in the CDR3. The protocol was immunoSEQ multiplex PCR, while the TCRdb copy is restricted to in-frame clones and leaves out a portion. The sample consists of just under 80,000 clones, 80% to 95% of them appearing once. This TCR came from an adult who received the AZD1222 COVID-19 vaccine. V and J are TRBV28 and TRBJ2-4; D remains unclear. The specimen comprised peripheral blood, sampled 28 days after the second AZD1222 dose. CDR3 region: CASSLPISGAKNIQYF. CDR3 DNA sequence: TGTGCCAGCAGCTTACCGATCAGTGGGGCCAAAAACATTCAGTACTTC.